What follows describes a single T cell receptor (beta chain). This record belongs to a study of blood T cell repertoires in COVID-19. Background on the study: Sites across the United States, Italy and Spain contributed samples from acute and convalescent COVID-19. PBMCs, B-cell-depleted T cells, or T cells provided the cDNA or gDNA that made up the material.

Authors' analysis steps: Nucleated cell counts were estimated from reference gene primer amplification. Only in-frame clones appear in the TCRdb table, and some are missing; sequencing was by immunoSEQ multiplex PCR. The V and J calls and clone size were taken over from that table, and D and trimming were inferred from the DNA. Of tens of thousands of clones listed, about 88% are singletons. The CDR3 extends over 14 amino acids. Trimming removed 6 bases from V and 5 bases from J, with 16 bases in between. The V gene's germline CDR1 is SNHLY and CDR2 FYNNEI. Sequenced sample: peripheral blood. V and J are TRBV2 and TRBJ1-1; maybe TRBD1 (6 bases). This receptor was taken from an elderly woman with acute or convalescent COVID-19. This CDR3 is CASSVAQGGTEAFF. CDR3 bases: TGTGCCAGCAGCGTGGCACAGGGTGGAACTGAAGCTTTCTTT.